The 20 T cell receptor beta chains presented below share a single source sample, sequenced in a study of persistence of HIV-infected CD4 T cells. This was the immunoSEQ version 4 assay in survey mode. Some clones are missing from TCRdb's copy, which holds only in-frame ones; the method was immunoSEQ multiplex PCR. The table has approximately 65,000 clones, 70% to 75% seen once. Overlapping HIV-1 Gag 15-mer peptides at approximately 0.91 ug per peptide per mL were used. Memory cells lacking CD40L and CD69 with high CD45RO were sorted. These receptors' targets are unknown. Sequenced here: CD4+ T cells sorted from PBMCs after approximately 18-hour stimulation, sampled from a patient who received antiretroviral therapy. The source is an adult man with HIV who was CMV-seropositive.

V and J are TRBV7-3 and TRBJ1-1; 9 positions agree with TRBD1. The germline V gene encodes CDR1 SGHTA and CDR2 FQGTGA. The CDR3 covers 14 residues. The ends lost 5 bases at V and 3 bases at J; junction bases unmatched: 4. DNA of the CDR3: TGTGCCAGCAGCCGGACAGGGGTTGACACTGAAGCTTTCTTT. It codes for CASSRTGVDTEAFF. Looking up the rest from reference TRBV7-3 and TRBJ1-1 gives the full variable domain: GAGVSQTPSNKVTEKGKYVELRCDPISGHTALYWYRQSLGQGPEFLIYFQGTGAADDSGLPNDRFFAVRPEGSVSTLKIQRTERGDSAVYLCASSRTGVDTEAFFGQGTRLTVV.

The gene calls are TRBV7-9 and TRBJ1-5; 7 bases line up with TRBD1. CDR3 length equals 15 residues. Germline lookup yields CDR1 SEHNR and CDR2 FQNEAQ (reference sequence). V was pared by 4 bases and J by 4 bases, with 7 bases of the junction left unmatched. CDR3 sequence (DNA): TGTGCCAGCAGCTGGGGTTGGGACAGTAATCAGCCCCAGCATTTT. Protein product: CASSWGWDSNQPQHF.

This clone was found many times. The chain couples TRBV5-1 to TRBJ2-7, with 7 bases fitting TRBD1. The CDR3 sequence is 14 residues long. Germline CDR1 and CDR2: SGHRS and YFSETQ. V lost 7 bases to trimming and J lost 3 bases; unmatched junction nucleotides: 10. The CDR3 loop reads CASGRGDSGYEQYF. Written as DNA, the CDR3 is TGCGCCAGCGGGAGAGGGGACAGTGGCTACGAGCAGTACTTC. The variable domain in full, with the rest retrieved from reference TRBV5-1 and TRBJ2-7, is KAGVTQTPRYLIKTRGQQVTLSCSPISGHRSVSWYQQTPGQGLQFLFEYFSETQRNKGNFPGRFSGRQFSNSRSEMNVSTLELGDSALYLCASGRGDSGYEQYFGPGTRLTVT.

The sample holds a few counts of this clone. V gene TRBV15 combines with J gene TRBJ1-5, with D unresolved. Per the germline V gene, CDR1 is LNHNV and CDR2 is YYDKDF (reference sequence). Trimming pared 0 bases from V and 2 bases from J, leaving 8 bases between. CDR3 length: 15 amino acids. The CDR3 sequence: CATSRDLGRNQPQHF. CDR3 coding DNA: TGTGCCACCAGCAGAGATTTAGGGCGCAATCAGCCCCAGCATTTT.

The CDR3: CASSSGRILGPIEQYF. The CDR3 DNA sequence: TGCGCCAGCAGCTCGGGACGGATCCTTGGCCCGATAGAGCAGTACTTC. The genes are TRBV5-1 and TRBJ2-7; the D call may be TRBD1 or TRBD2 (5 bases each). Trimming left V 3 bases short and J 7 bases short, with 23 bases between. From germline, CDR1 is SGHRS and CDR2 YFSETQ. This CDR3 has 16 amino acids. The variable domain in full, completed from reference TRBV5-1 and TRBJ2-7, reads KAGVTQTPRYLIKTRGQQVTLSCSPISGHRSVSWYQQTPGQGLQFLFEYFSETQRNKGNFPGRFSGRQFSNSRSEMNVSTLELGDSALYLCASSSGRILGPIEQYFGPGTRLTVT.

The V and J genes are TRBV3-1 (or the pseudogene TRBV3-2) and TRBJ1-3; the D gene is possibly TRBD1 (5 bases). Per the germline V gene, CDR1 is LGHDT and CDR2 is YNNKEL (reference sequence). This CDR3 has 16 amino acids. V lost 1 base, J lost 0 bases, and 10 bases lay in between. The CDR3 region has the DNA TGTGCCAGCAGCCAAGGGCCAGGGACCTCTGGAAACACCATATATTTT. It is translated as CASSQGPGTSGNTIYF.

This clone was seen just once. The V and J genes are TRBV12-5 and TRBJ2-7, with D hard to call. Germline CDR1 LGHNT, CDR2 FRNRAP. CDR3 length equals 13 residues. V gave up 2 bases and J gave up 3 bases, with 8 bases separating them. Written as DNA, the CDR3 is TGTGCTAGTGGTTTGAAGGAGAACTACGAGCAGTACTTC. Its protein product is CASGLKENYEQYF.

The chain employs TRBV5-4 and TRBJ1-3, with D unclear. CDR1 is SGHNT and CDR2 is YYREEE in the germline V gene (reference sequence). The CDR3 has 15 amino acids. V lost 4 bases, J lost 0 bases, and 11 bases lay in between. The CDR3 protein is CASSRDRSSGNTIYF. In DNA form, the CDR3 reads TGTGCCAGCAGCCGCGACCGTAGCTCTGGAAACACCATATATTTT.

The chain recombines TRBV2 with TRBJ1-1, with a weak D call TRBD1 (5 bases). Trimming removed 6 bases from V and 9 bases from J, with 17 bases in between. This CDR3 comprises 13 residues. Looked up from germline, CDR1 is SNHLY and CDR2 is FYNNEI. The CDR3 bases are TGTGCCAGCAGCCCACTTGGGACCGGACAAGCTTTCTTT. It yields the protein CASSPLGTGQAFF.

V gene TRBV6-5 combines with J gene TRBJ2-1; D ambiguous. Germline V gene sequence: CDR1 MNHEY, CDR2 SVGAGI. V was pared by 1 base and J by 8 bases, with 9 bases between. CDR3 size: 13 residues. DNA of the CDR3: TGTGCCAGCAGTTACTTGGGTTGGGATGAGCAGTTCTTC. This gives the protein CASSYLGWDEQFF.

This clone showed up just a few times. The chain has TRBV19 and TRBJ2-6; no clear D. This CDR3 spans 13 amino acids. Germline V gives CDR1 LNHDA, CDR2 SQIVND (reference sequence). V lost 4 bases to trimming and J lost 2 bases, with 3 bases between them. CDR3: CASSKAGANVLTF. The CDR3 coding sequence is TGTGCCAGTAGTAAAGCTGGGGCCAACGTCCTGACTTTC.

This chain connects TRBV7-9 to TRBJ1-1; TRBD1 might be the D (5 bases). Per the germline V gene, CDR1 is SEHNR and CDR2 is FQNEAQ (reference sequence). CDR3 length: 13 residues. Trimming removed 3 bases at V and 8 bases at J, with 13 bases between. The CDR3 loop is CASSLIQRGEAFF. CDR3 DNA sequence: TGTGCCAGCAGCTTGATTCAGCGGGGGGAAGCTTTCTTT.

This chain connects TRBV7-2 to TRBJ2-1, with 9 bases aligning to TRBD1. Trimming removed 5 bases from V and 7 bases from J; junction bases left unmatched: 3. Germline V gene sequence: CDR1 SGHTA, CDR2 FQGNSA. There are 13 residues in the CDR3. The CDR3 loop is CASSRDRVNEQFF. DNA for the CDR3: TGTGCCAGCAGCCGGGACAGGGTAAATGAGCAGTTCTTC.

This clone was counted once. V and J are TRBV4-2 and TRBJ1-2, with D perhaps matching TRBD1 (6 bases). V lost 1 base to trimming and J lost 7 bases, with 19 bases between them. Germline CDR1 reads LGHNA; CDR2 reads YNFKEQ. The CDR3 has 16 residues. CDR3: CASSQAPGGADGGYTF. CDR3 nucleotides: TGTGCCAGCAGCCAAGCCCCCGGGGGCGCAGACGGTGGCTACACCTTC.

This clone was observed a handful of times. The V and J genes are TRBV18 and TRBJ1-1; 7 bases map to TRBD1. Germline CDR1 KGHSH, CDR2 LQKENI. CDR3 length: 14 residues. After removal of 0 bases from V and 8 bases from J, the junction contained 6 bases not matched to a gene. In nucleotides, the CDR3 is TGTGCCAGCTCACCACCGGGGACAGTGGGGGAAGCTTTCTTT. Encoded protein: CASSPPGTVGEAFF.

The rearrangement links TRBV12-3 or TRBV12-4 to TRBJ1-2, with D perhaps matching TRBD1 (6 bases). Trimming took 4 bases from V and 5 from J, leaving 11 bases between them. This CDR3 contains 13 residues. The CDR3 sequence: CASSSGDVYGYTF. DNA of the CDR3: TGTGCCAGCAGTTCAGGGGACGTATATGGCTACACCTTC.

The rearrangement links TRBV18 to TRBJ2-3, with 11 bases identical to TRBD1. The ends lost 3 bases at V and 3 bases at J; junction bases unmatched: 11. CDR3 length equals 18 residues. Germline V gene sequence: CDR1 KGHSH, CDR2 LQKENI. As DNA, the CDR3 is TGTGCCAGCTCACCTTATGCGCTCGGGACAGGGGGGACAGATACGCAGTATTTT. The encoded protein is CASSPYALGTGGTDTQYF.

The chain links TRBV5-6 to TRBJ2-5, with a possible D match to TRBD1 (6 bases). From germline, CDR1 is SGHDT and CDR2 YYEEEE. V lost 0 bases and J lost 1, with 16 bases in between. There are 17 residues in the CDR3. The CDR3 DNA follows: TGTGCCAGCAGCTTGGCATGGGGGCGTGGGGTCCAAGAGACCCAGTACTTC. Protein sequence: CASSLAWGRGVQETQYF. Full variable domain (missing parts from reference TRBV5-6 and TRBJ2-5): DAGVTQSPTHLIKTRGQQVTLRCSPKSGHDTVSWYQQALGQGPQFIFQYYEEEERQRGNFPDRFSGHQFPNYSSELNVNALLLGDSALYLCASSLAWGRGVQETQYFGPGTRLLVL.

V is TRBV7-9 and J is TRBJ1-2; tentatively, D is TRBD1 (5 bases). This CDR3 has 14 amino acids. V lost 1 base and J lost 7, with 13 bases in between. The germline gives CDR1 SEHNR, CDR2 FQNEAQ (reference sequence). The CDR3 sequence is CASSLDGGFPGYTF. The CDR3 nucleotides are TGTGCCAGCAGCTTAGACGGGGGGTTTCCTGGCTACACCTTC. Complete variable domain (other parts from reference TRBV7-9 and TRBJ1-2): DTGVSQNPRHKITKRGQNVTFRCDPISEHNRLYWYRQTLGQGPEFLTYFQNEAQLEKSRLLSDRFSAERPKGSFSTLEIQRTEQGDSAMYLCASSLDGGFPGYTFGSGTRLTVV.

The CDR3 loop reads CAISYDRGPYGYTF. The DNA for the CDR3 is TGTGCCATCAGTTACGACAGGGGGCCTTATGGCTACACCTTC. The V and J genes are TRBV10-3 and TRBJ1-2; 10 positions agree with TRBD1. This CDR3 spans 14 amino acids. V was pared by 5 bases and J by 5 bases, with 5 bases of the junction left unmatched. Germline V gene data show CDR1 as ENHRY and CDR2 as SYGVKD.